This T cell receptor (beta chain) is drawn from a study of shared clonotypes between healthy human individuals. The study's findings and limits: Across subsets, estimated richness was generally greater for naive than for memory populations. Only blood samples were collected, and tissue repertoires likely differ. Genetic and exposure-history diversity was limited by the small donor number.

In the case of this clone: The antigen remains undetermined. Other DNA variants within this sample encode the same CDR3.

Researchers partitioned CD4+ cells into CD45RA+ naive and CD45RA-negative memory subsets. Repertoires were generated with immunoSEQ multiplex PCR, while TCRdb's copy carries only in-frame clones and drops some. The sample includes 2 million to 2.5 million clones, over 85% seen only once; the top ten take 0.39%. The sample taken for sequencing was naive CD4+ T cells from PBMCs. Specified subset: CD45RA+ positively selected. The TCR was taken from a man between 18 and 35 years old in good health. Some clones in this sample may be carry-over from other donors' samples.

CDR3 in DNA: TGTGCCAGCAGTTTAATAGGGGCTGAAGCTTTCTTT. Residues: CASSLIGAEAFF. The genes are TRBV28 and TRBJ1-1, with a weak D call TRBD1 (5 bases). V was cut by 2 bases and J by 6 bases, with 7 bases left in between. Germline assignment: CDR1 MDHEN and CDR2 SYDVKM. The CDR3 has 12 residues.